The clone carrying this T cell receptor beta chain was seen a handful of times. This sample was included in a study of neurological immune-mediated disorders. A 10-nucleotide random UMI tagged transcripts in template-switch 5'RACE cDNA synthesis. Per sequencing run, 15-18 subjects together gave over 190 million TCR-beta sequences. TCRdb reanalysed the 5' RACE reads using MiXCR and keeps one entry per CDR3 protein. The sample includes about 59,000 distinct CDR3 sequences, 10% to 15% of them seen just once. This CDR3 region has 12 residues. CDR1 is MDHEN and CDR2 is SYDVKM in the germline V gene. Trimming stripped 3 bases from V and 10 bases from J, with 13 bases between.

Sequencing was performed on PBMCs. V gene TRBV28 combines with J gene TRBJ2-7; tentatively, D is TRBD2 (6 bases). This sequence originates from a woman aged 55-75 years with HTLV-1-associated myelopathy (HAM/TSP). The CDR3 DNA sequence: TGTGCCAGCAGTTTGGGGGGAGCTCTACAGTACTTC. This sequence encodes CASSLGGALQYF.